This TCR beta chain came from a study of PD-1 blockade in classical Hodgkin lymphoma. The CDR3 runs to 11 residues. Trimming removed 4 bases at V and 7 bases at J, with 6 bases between. Germline V lookup: CDR1 MNHEY, CDR2 SMNVEV (reference sequence). Repertoires were generated with immunoSEQ multiplex PCR, while TCRdb's copy carries only in-frame clones and drops some. The sample includes 130,000 to 150,000 clones, just under 80% seen only once; the top ten take roughly a tenth. Patients all relapsed after autologous stem cell transplantation, and there was variation in brentuximab vedotin exposure. V usage is TRBV27 and J usage is TRBJ2-3; D gene ambiguous. The source material was peripheral blood mononuclear cells (PBMCs), sampled before the second cycle of nivolumab. The receptor was isolated from a human donor with classical Hodgkin lymphoma. For the CDR3, the DNA is TGTGCCAGCAGTTCCCTTAATACGCAGTATTTT. Translated: CASSSLNTQYF.